The next 13 T cell receptor beta chains were all read from a single sample in a study of radiotherapy plus CTLA-4 blockade in lung cancer. Libraries were prepared by immunoSEQ multiplex PCR; TCRdb keeps only in-frame clonotypes and omits some of them. The repertoire has 100,000 to 150,000 clones, about four fifths of them found once; the top ten carry 4.5% to 6.5%. This specimen was peripheral blood, taken from a patient treated with radiotherapy plus ipilimumab. Receptor source: a human donor with non-small cell lung cancer who had a partial response to radiotherapy plus ipilimumab.

This clone was seen a few times. J is TRBJ1-4 and V is TRBV18; tentatively, D is TRBD1 (5 bases). V was pared by 2 bases and J by 4 bases, with 8 bases between. The CDR3 extends over 14 amino acids. CDR1 is KGHSH, CDR2 LQKENI, per germline. CDR3 coding DNA: TGTGCCAGCTCACCAGACAGCTTTAATGAAAAACTGTTTTTT. This codes for CASSPDSFNEKLFF.

This chain joins TRBV28 and TRBJ2-1; D remains ambiguous. Germline-derived CDR1 and CDR2 are MDHEN and SYDVKM. This CDR3 has 13 residues. V gave up 6 bases and J gave up 6 bases, with 12 bases separating them. The CDR3 loop is CASRVGPPNEQFF. CDR3 DNA sequence: TGTGCCAGCAGAGTGGGCCCCCCCAATGAGCAGTTCTTC.

The chain employs TRBV29-1 and TRBJ1-2; D might be TRBD1 (5 bases). The germline gives CDR1 SQVTM, CDR2 ANQGSEA. This CDR3 is 14 amino acids long. With 7 bases removed from V and 5 bases from J, the gap between germline ends came to 20 bases. CDR3 region: CSGVDSSAFYGYTF. The CDR3 coding sequence is TGCAGCGGGGTCGACAGTTCCGCCTTTTATGGCTACACCTTC.

The rearrangement joins TRBV6-5 to TRBJ2-7; D might be TRBD2 (6 bases). Germline V CDR1 and CDR2: MNHEY, SVGAGI. The CDR3 is 16 residues long. The ends were cut back, 0 bases at V and 4 bases at J, with 16 bases in the middle. In nucleotides, the CDR3 is TGTGCCAGCAGTTACTCGTGGGACTCTAGGGGTTACGAGCAGTACTTC. This translates into CASSYSWDSRGYEQYF.

The chain is built from TRBV10-1 and TRBJ1-1, with 9 bases identical to TRBD1. Germline V gene lookup returns CDR1 WNHNN and CDR2 SYGVQD (reference sequence). V shed 6 bases and J 3 bases; nucleotides not matched to a gene: 5. There are 14 residues in the CDR3. The CDR3 DNA follows: TGCGCCAGCAGACCCGGGACAGGGTACACTGAAGCTTTCTTT. Its translation is CASRPGTGYTEAFF.

CDR3 sequence (DNA): TGTGCCAGCAGCTCCCTATCGTACCCTAACAATGAGCAGTTCTTC. Translating gives CASSSLSYPNNEQFF. This chain uses TRBV7-2 with TRBJ2-1; no definite D call. The CDR3 is made up of 15 amino acids. Germline CDR1 is SGHTA and CDR2 is FQGNSA. Trimming pared 4 bases from V and 5 bases from J, leaving 15 bases between.

The chain has TRBV11-2 and TRBJ2-7; the match to TRBD2 covers 7 bases. Germline values: CDR1 SGHAT, CDR2 FQNNGV. The V segment lost 5 bases and the J segment 3 bases; nucleotides outside the gene matches: 10. The CDR3 contains 15 residues. The CDR3 is CASSKKREGLYEQYF. The CDR3 DNA reads TGTGCCAGCAGCAAAAAAAGGGAGGGCCTCTACGAGCAGTACTTC.

This chain joins TRBV7-9 and TRBJ2-5; no clear D. The length of the CDR3 is 13 residues. CDR1 and CDR2 from the germline V gene are SEHNR and FQNEAQ (reference sequence). Trimming left V 5 bases short and J 5 bases short, with 12 bases between. The CDR3: CASSPGVRETQYF. The CDR3 DNA reads TGTGCCAGCAGCCCCGGTGTTCGTGAGACCCAGTACTTC. The full variable domain, rest sourced from reference TRBV7-9 and TRBJ2-5, is DTGVSQNPRHKITKRGQNVTFRCDPISEHNRLYWYRQTLGQGPEFLTYFQNEAQLEKSRLLSDRFSAERPKGSFSTLEIQRTEQGDSAMYLCASSPGVRETQYFGPGTRLLVL.

Points on this clone: Other DNA sequences within the sample encode an identical CDR3. CDR3 in amino acids: CASSIGQGAFGYTF. CDR3 DNA sequence: TGCGCCAGCAGCATAGGACAGGGGGCTTTTGGCTACACCTTC. This chain uses TRBV5-1 with TRBJ1-2; the match to TRBD1 covers 11 bases. CDR3 length equals 14 residues. V dropped 4 bases and J dropped 7; count of bases not matched to a gene: 6. Per the germline V gene, CDR1 is SGHRS and CDR2 is YFSETQ.

The chain uses TRBV4-1 and TRBJ2-3; unclear D gene. Germline CDR1 is MGHRA and CDR2 is YSYEKL. The V end lost 0 bases, the J end lost 0 bases, and 10 bases lay between the germline ends. The CDR3 contains 16 residues. The CDR3, as DNA: TGCGCCAGCAGCCAAGATCGTTCCTTTAGCACAGATACGCAGTATTTT. It yields the protein CASSQDRSFSTDTQYF.

V gene TRBV2 combines with J gene TRBJ2-3; the D gene is possibly TRBD2 (5 bases). The CDR3 length is 14 residues. The germline V gene has CDR1 SNHLY and CDR2 FYNNEI. V was pared by 7 bases and J by 0 bases, with 11 bases between. This CDR3 reads CASTWTLSTDTQYF. For the CDR3, the DNA is TGTGCCAGCACTTGGACTCTTAGCACAGATACGCAGTATTTT.

The chain combines TRBV4-2 with TRBJ1-6, with 7 bases identical to TRBD1. The CDR3 runs to 19 residues. Germline CDR1 LGHNA, CDR2 YNFKEQ. With 2 bases clipped from V and 3 bases from J, the junction kept 13 bases outside the gene matches. The CDR3 sequence: CASSQILNLAGGYNSPLHF. CDR3 DNA: TGTGCCAGCAGCCAAATATTAAATCTTGCAGGGGGCTATAATTCACCCCTCCACTTT.

Concerning this clone: The junction departs from the called germline gene at one end, perhaps through a read error. The rearrangement links TRBV4-1 to TRBJ1-3, with a tentative D call TRBD1 (6 bases). CDR1 and CDR2 from the germline V gene are MGHRA and YSYEKL. CDR3 length: 17 residues. CDR3 sequence: CASSQDLPAGAGNTIYF. CDR3 DNA sequence: TGCGCCAGCAGCCAAGATCTTCCGGCAGGGGCTGGGAACACCATATATTTT.